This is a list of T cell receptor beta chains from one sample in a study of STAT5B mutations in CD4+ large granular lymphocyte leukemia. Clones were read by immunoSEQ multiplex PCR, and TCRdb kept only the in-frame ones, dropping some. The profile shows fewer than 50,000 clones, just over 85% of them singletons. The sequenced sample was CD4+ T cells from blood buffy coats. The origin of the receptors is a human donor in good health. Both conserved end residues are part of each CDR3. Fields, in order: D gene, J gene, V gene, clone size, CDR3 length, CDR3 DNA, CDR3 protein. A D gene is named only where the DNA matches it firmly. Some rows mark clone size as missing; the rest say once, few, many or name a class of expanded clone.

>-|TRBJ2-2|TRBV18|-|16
TGTGCCAGCTCACCTACTTCTCGGACAAGGAGCGGGGAGCTGTTTTTT
CASSPTSRTRSGELFF
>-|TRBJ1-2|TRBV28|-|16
TGTGCCAGCAGTTTTAGAGGGGGGCGAAGTTTTTATGGCTACACCTTC
CASSFRGGRSFYGYTF
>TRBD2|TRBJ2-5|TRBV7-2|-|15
TGTGCCAGCAGCGGCATAGCGGGAGATCGTGAGACCCAGTACTTC
CASSGIAGDRETQYF
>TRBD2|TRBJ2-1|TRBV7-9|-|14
TGTGCCAGCAGCTCGGCCAGCGGGGCCCATGAGCAGTTCTTC
CASSSASGAHEQFF
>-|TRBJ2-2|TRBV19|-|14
TGTGCCAGTAGTATCGGAGGATACACCGGGGAGCTGTTTTTT
CASSIGGYTGELFF
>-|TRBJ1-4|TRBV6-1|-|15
TGTGCCAGCAGTGACCTAGGGGTTGCTAATGAAAAACTGTTTTTT
CASSDLGVANEKLFF
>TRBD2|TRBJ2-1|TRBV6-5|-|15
TGTGCCAGCAGCCTAGCGGGAGGGGACTACAATGAGCAGTTCTTC
CASSLAGGDYNEQFF
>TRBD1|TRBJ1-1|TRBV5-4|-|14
TGTGCCAGCAAGAACCTGGGACAGGAGGGTGAAGCTTTCTTT
CASKNLGQEGEAFF
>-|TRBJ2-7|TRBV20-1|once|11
TGCAGTGTTGACTCATCCTACGAGCAGTACTTC
CSVDSSYEQYF
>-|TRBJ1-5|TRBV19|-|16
TGTGCCAGTACCTCTAGGGGAGATTCCAGCAATCAGCCCCAGCATTTT
CASTSRGDSSNQPQHF
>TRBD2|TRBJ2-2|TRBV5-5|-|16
TGTGCCAGCAGCCAGACTAGCGGGAGGGACACCGGGGAGCTGTTTTTT
CASSQTSGRDTGELFF
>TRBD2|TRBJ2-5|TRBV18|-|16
TGTGCCAGCTCACCTAGGGCTAGCGGGAGCGGAGAGACCCAGTACTTC
CASSPRASGSGETQYF
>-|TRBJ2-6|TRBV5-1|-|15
TGCGCCAGCAGGATCGCGGCATCCGGGGCCAACGTCCTGACTTTC
CASRIAASGANVLTF